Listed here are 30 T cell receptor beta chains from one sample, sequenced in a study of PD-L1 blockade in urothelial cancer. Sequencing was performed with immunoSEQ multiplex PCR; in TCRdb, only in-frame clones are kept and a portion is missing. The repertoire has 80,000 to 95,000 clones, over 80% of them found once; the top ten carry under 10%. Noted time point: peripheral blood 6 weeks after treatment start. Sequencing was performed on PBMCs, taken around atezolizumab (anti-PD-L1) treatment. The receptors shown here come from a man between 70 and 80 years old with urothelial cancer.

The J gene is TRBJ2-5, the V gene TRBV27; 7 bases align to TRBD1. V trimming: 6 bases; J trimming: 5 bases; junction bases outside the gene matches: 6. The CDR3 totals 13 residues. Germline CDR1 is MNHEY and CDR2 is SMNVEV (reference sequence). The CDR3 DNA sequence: TGTGCCAGCAGGTGGACAGGCGGGGAGACCCAGTACTTC. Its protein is CASRWTGGETQYF.

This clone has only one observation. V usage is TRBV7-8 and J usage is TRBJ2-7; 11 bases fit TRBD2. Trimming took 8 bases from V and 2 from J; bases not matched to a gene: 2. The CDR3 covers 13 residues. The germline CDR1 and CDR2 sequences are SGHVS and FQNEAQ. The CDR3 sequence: CASRLAGTYEQYF. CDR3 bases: TGTGCCAGCCGACTAGCGGGAACCTACGAGCAGTACTTC.

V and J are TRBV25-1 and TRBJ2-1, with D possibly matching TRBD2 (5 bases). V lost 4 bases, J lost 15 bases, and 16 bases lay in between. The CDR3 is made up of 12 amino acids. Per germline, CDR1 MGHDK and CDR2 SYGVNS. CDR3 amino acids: CASSVALEGRFF. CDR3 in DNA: TGTGCCAGCAGTGTCGCCCTCGAGGGTAGGTTCTTC.

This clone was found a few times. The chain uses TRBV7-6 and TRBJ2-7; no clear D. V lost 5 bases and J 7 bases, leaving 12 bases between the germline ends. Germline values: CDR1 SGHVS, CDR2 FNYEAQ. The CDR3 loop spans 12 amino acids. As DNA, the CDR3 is TGTGCCAGCAGCCTCGCGATCGGGGAGCAGTACTTC. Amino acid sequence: CASSLAIGEQYF.

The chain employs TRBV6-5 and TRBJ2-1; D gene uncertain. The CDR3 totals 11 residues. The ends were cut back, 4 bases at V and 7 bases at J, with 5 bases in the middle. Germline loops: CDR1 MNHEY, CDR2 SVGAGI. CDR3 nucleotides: TGTGCCAGCAGTTCCCTTAATGAGCAGTTCTTC. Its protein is CASSSLNEQFF.

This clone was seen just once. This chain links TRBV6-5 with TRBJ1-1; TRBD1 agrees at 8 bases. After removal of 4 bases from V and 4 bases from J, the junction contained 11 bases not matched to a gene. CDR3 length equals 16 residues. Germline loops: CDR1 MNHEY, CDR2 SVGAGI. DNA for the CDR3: TGTGCCAGCAGTTCCAAAGCCGTTACAGGGGGCACTGAAGCTTTCTTT. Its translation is CASSSKAVTGGTEAFF.

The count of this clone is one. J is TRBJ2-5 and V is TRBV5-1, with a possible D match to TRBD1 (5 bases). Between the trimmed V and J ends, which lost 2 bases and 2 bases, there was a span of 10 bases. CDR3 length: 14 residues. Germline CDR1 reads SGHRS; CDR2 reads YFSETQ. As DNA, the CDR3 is TGCGCCAGCAGCTTTACAAACAGGCAAGAGACCCAGTACTTC. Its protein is CASSFTNRQETQYF.

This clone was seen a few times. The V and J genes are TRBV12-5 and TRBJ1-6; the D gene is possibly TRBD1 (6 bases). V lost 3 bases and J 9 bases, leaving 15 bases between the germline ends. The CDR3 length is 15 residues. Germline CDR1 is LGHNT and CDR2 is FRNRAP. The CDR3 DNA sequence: TGTGCTAGTGGTTTAAAGAGCCCAGGGGCTTCACCCCTCCACTTT. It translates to CASGLKSPGASPLHF.

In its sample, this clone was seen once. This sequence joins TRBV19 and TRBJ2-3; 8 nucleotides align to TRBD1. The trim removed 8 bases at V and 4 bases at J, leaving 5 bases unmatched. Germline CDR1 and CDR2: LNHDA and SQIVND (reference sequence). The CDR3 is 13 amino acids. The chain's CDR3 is CASRGQGPDTQYF. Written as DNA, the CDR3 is TGTGCCAGTCGAGGACAGGGACCAGATACGCAGTATTTT. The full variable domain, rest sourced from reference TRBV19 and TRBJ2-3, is DGGITQSPKYLFRKEGQNVTLSCEQNLNHDAMYWYRQDPGQGLRLIYYSQIVNDFQKGDIAEGYSVSREKKESFPLTVTSAQKNPTAFYLCASRGQGPDTQYFGPGTRLTVL.

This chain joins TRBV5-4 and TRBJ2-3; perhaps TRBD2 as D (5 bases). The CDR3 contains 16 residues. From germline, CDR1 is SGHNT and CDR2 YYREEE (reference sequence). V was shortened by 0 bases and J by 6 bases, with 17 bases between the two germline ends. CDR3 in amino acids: CASSLGMDFGMDTQYF. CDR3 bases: TGTGCCAGCAGCTTGGGAATGGACTTTGGTATGGATACGCAGTATTTT.

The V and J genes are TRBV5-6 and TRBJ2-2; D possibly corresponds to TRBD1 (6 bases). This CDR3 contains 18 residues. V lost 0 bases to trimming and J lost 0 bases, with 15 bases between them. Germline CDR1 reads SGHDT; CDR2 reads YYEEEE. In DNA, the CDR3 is TGTGCCAGCAGCTTGGCGGGGACACCTTCGTCGAACACCGGGGAGCTGTTTTTT. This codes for CASSLAGTPSSNTGELFF. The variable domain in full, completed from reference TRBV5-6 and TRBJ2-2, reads DAGVTQSPTHLIKTRGQQVTLRCSPKSGHDTVSWYQQALGQGPQFIFQYYEEEERQRGNFPDRFSGHQFPNYSSELNVNALLLGDSALYLCASSLAGTPSSNTGELFFGEGSRLTVL.

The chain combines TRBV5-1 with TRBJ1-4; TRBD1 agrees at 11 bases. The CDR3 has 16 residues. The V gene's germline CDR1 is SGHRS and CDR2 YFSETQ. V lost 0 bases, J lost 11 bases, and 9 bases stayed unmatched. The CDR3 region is CASSLDGTGGMRKLFF. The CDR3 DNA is TGCGCCAGCAGCTTGGATGGGACAGGGGGTATGCGGAAACTGTTTTTT.

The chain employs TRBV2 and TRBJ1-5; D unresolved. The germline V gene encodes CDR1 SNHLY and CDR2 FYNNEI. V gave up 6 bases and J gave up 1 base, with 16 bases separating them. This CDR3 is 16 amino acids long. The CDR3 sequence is CASSANPRGSNQPQHF. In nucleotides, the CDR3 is TGTGCCAGCAGCGCGAACCCTCGAGGGAGCAATCAGCCCCAGCATTTT.

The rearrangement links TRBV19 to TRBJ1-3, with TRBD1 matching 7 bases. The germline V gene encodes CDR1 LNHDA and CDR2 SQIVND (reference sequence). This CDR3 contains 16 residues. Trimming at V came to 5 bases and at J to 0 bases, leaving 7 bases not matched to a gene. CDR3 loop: CASSRQGKSSGNTIYF. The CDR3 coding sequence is TGTGCCAGTAGTCGACAGGGAAAAAGCTCTGGAAACACCATATATTTT. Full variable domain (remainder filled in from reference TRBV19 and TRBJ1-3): DGGITQSPKYLFRKEGQNVTLSCEQNLNHDAMYWYRQDPGQGLRLIYYSQIVNDFQKGDIAEGYSVSREKKESFPLTVTSAQKNPTAFYLCASSRQGKSSGNTIYFGEGSWLTVV.

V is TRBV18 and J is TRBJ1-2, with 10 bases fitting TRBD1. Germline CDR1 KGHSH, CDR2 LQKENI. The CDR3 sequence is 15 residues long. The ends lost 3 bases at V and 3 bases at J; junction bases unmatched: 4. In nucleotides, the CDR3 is TGTGCCAGCTCACCGGGGACAGGGGTGGACTATGGCTACACCTTC. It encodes CASSPGTGVDYGYTF.

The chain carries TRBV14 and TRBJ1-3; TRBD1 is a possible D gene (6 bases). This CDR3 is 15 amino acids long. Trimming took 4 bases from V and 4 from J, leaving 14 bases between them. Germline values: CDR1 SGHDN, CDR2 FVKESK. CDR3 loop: CASSRIQGRGNTIYF. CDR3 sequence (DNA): TGTGCCAGCAGCCGTATACAGGGAAGGGGAAACACCATATATTTT.

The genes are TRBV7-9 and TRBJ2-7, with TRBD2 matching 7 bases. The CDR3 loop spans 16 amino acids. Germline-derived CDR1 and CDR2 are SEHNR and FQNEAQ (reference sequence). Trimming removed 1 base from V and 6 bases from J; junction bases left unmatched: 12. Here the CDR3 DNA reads TGTGCCAGCAGCTTAGGACACCGGGCGGGAGAAGGCGAGCAGTACTTC. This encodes CASSLGHRAGEGEQYF.

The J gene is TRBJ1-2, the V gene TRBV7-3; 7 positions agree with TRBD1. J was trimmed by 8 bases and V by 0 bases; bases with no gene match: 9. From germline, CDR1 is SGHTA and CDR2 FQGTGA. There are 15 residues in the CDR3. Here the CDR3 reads CASSLTRVGGEGYTF. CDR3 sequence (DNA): TGTGCCAGCAGCTTAACAAGGGTAGGGGGCGAAGGCTACACCTTC. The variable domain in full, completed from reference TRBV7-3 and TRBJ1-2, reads GAGVSQTPSNKVTEKGKYVELRCDPISGHTALYWYRQSLGQGPEFLIYFQGTGAADDSGLPNDRFFAVRPEGSVSTLKIQRTERGDSAVYLCASSLTRVGGEGYTFGSGTRLTVV.

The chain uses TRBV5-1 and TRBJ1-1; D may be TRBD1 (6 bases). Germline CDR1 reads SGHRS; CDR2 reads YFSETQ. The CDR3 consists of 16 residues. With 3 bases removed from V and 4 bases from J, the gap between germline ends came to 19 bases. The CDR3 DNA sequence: TGCGCCAGCAGCTCGGGTGGGGGGGCGCTTGGCACTGAAGCTTTCTTT. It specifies CASSSGGGALGTEAFF.

The CDR3 sequence: CASSGGSLTPQETQYF. In DNA, the CDR3 is TGTGCCAGCAGCGGCGGATCCTTGACCCCTCAAGAGACCCAGTACTTC. J is TRBJ2-5 and V is TRBV9, with unresolved D. V lost 3 bases and J lost 2, with 17 bases in between. This CDR3 is 16 amino acids long. The germline CDR1 and CDR2 sequences are SGDLS and YYNGEE.

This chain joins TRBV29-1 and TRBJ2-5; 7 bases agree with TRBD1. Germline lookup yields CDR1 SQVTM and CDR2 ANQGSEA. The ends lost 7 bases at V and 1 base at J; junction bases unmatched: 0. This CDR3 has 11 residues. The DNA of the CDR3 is TGCAGCGGGGACAGCCAAGAGACCCAGTACTTC. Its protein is CSGDSQETQYF.

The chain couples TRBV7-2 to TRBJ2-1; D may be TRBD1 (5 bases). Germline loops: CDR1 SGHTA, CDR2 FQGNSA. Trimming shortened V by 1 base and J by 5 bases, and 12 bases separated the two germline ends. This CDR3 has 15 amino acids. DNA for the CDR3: TGTGCCAGCAGCTTAGGAGGACATACCAACAATGAGCAGTTCTTC. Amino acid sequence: CASSLGGHTNNEQFF.

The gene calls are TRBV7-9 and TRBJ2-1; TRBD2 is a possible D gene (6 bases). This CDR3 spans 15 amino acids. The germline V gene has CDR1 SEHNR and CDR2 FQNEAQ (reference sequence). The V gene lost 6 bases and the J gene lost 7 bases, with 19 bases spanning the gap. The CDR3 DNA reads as TGTGCCAGCAGTAAGCGGGTAGAGGAGCGGAATGAGCAGTTCTTC. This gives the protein CASSKRVEERNEQFF.

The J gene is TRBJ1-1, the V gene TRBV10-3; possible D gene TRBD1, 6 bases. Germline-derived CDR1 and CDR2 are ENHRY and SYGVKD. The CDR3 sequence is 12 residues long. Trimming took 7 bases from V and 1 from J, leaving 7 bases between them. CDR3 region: CAIKGGNTEAFF. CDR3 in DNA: TGTGCCATCAAAGGGGGGAACACTGAAGCTTTCTTT.

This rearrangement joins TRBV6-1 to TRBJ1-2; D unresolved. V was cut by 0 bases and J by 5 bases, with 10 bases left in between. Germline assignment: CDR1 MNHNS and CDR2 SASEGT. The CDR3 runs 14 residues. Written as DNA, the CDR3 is TGTGCCAGCAGTGAAGCGCAGGCGATATATGGCTACACCTTC. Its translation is CASSEAQAIYGYTF.

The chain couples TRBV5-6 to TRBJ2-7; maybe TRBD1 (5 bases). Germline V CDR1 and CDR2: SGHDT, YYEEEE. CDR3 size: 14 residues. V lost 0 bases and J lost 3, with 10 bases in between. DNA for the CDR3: TGTGCCAGCAGCTTGGCGACAGTCAACTACGAGCAGTACTTC. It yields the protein CASSLATVNYEQYF.

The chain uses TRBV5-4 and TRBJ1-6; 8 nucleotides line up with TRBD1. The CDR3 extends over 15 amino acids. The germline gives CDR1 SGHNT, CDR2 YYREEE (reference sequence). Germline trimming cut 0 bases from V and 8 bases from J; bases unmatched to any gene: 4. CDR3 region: CASSLVGQGDSPLHF. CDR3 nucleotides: TGTGCCAGCAGCTTGGTAGGACAGGGTGATTCACCCCTCCACTTT.

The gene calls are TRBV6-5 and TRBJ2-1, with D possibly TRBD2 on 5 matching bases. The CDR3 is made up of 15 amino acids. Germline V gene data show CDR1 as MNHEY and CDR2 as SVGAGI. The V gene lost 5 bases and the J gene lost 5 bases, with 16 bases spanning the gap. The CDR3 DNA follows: TGTGCCAGCAGTCCTGTGAGGGAAACAAACAATGAGCAGTTCTTC. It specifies CASSPVRETNNEQFF.

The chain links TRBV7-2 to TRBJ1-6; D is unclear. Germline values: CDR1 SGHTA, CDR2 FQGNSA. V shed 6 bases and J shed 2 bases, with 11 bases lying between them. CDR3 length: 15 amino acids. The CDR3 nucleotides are TGTGCCAGCAGGCCAGGAGGCGCCTATAATTCACCCCTCCACTTT. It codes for CASRPGGAYNSPLHF.

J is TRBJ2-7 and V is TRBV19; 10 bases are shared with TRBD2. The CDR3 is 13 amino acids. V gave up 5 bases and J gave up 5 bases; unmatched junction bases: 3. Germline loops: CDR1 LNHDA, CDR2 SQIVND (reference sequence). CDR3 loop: CASSDGLADEQYF. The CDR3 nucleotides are TGTGCCAGTAGTGACGGACTAGCGGACGAGCAGTACTTC. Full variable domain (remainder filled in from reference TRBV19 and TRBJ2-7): DGGITQSPKYLFRKEGQNVTLSCEQNLNHDAMYWYRQDPGQGLRLIYYSQIVNDFQKGDIAEGYSVSREKKESFPLTVTSAQKNPTAFYLCASSDGLADEQYFGPGTRLTVT.